The T cell receptor beta chain described here comes from a study of T-cell memory formation after mild COVID-19. The CDR3 spans 14 residues. V was cut by 0 bases and J by 2 bases, with 8 bases left in between. CDR1 and CDR2 (germline): SGHRS, YFSETQ. TCRdb reprocessed the 5' RACE reads via MiXCR and lists one record per CDR3 protein. The sample gives about 470,000 distinct CDR3 sequences, roughly 23% of which show up once; around 12% is in the top ten. V and J are TRBV5-1 and TRBJ2-5; D is unresolved. This receptor was taken from an adult woman who had mild COVID-19 (a few samples of this study predate the infection). Cell type and time point are not known. Input material: PBMCs or a T cell subset sorted from them (not recorded which). CDR3 in DNA: TGCGCCAGCAGCTTGGAGAGAGTTCAAGAGACCCAGTACTTC. Translating it yields CASSLERVQETQYF.